The rows below give T cell receptor beta chains drawn from one sample of a study of T cells in tuberculosis. The assay was immunoSEQ multiplex PCR, and TCRdb's table has in-frame clones only and misses some. Here the sample spans 55,000 to 65,000 clones, about four fifths being singletons. Sequenced sample: CD1b-GMM tetramer-negative cells sorted from PBMCs. The source is an adult woman with latent tuberculosis. Each CDR3 is given with its conserved first and last residue.

v_gene	CDR3aa
TRBV7-2	CASSLDGPGETQYF
TRBV12-5	CASASSGQTKLYEQYF
TRBV28	CASSAFSGAGYGKLFF
TRBV4-3	CASSQELATGEKLFF
TRBV19	CASSDGRARETQYF
TRBV7-9	CASSAQGTSDGYTF
TRBV7-6	CASNAGFNTEAFF
TRBV19	CASSIDGGLHNEQFF
TRBV18	CASSPGKGIGQETQYF
TRBV2	CASKQSGSYTF
TRBV29-1	CSVDGPRSYGYTF
TRBV19	CASSMTLPPRTVWDTEAFF
TRBV18	CASSPRSGGTEAFF
TRBV19	CASSARTSGTSDTQYF
TRBV28	CASSLLRTVLGRWDTGELFF
TRBV27	CASRTPGITGELFF
TRBV30	CAWSQGQGARSPLHF
TRBV19	CASSIGSGGGDTQYF
TRBV4-2	CASSQEKGSGYGYTF
TRBV5-1	CASSSEETGGVYEQYF
TRBV15	CATSRATSGGLYTQYF
TRBV5-4	CASSPGNRGNTIYF
TRBV28	CASRETSIYEQFF
TRBV28	CASSIGLAGGGKETQYF
TRBV7-3	CASSLATTDTQYF
TRBV10-3	CAISNTGPYGYTF
TRBV19	CASIDRGQYYETQYF
TRBV10-3	CAISGAPTDTQYF
TRBV6-5	CASSSMGASYEQYF